The 8 T cell receptor beta chains in this list originate from one sample, sequenced in a study of cytomegalovirus exposure and HLA in healthy donors. In the PCR, 60 Vbeta and 13 Jbeta primers were used. Libraries were prepared by immunoSEQ multiplex PCR; TCRdb keeps only in-frame clonotypes and omits some of them. The profile shows around 180,000 clones, around 82% of them singletons. The sample comprised PBMCs. The receptor source for this set is a man in his fifties or sixties in good health and CMV-seronegative.

Points on this clone: Mismatch with germline at one junction end may stem from a read error. The CDR3 region is CASSWDRDRNQPQNF. DNA of the CDR3: TGTGCCAGCAGCTGGGACCGGGACAGAAATCAGCCCCAGAATTTT. V and J are TRBV5-6 and TRBJ1-5; TRBD1 aligns across 7 bases. The CDR3 is 15 amino acids. Germline assignment: CDR1 SGHDT and CDR2 YYEEEE.

The chain links TRBV6-5 to TRBJ2-7; 8 bases fit TRBD1. This CDR3 has 13 amino acids. Germline V lookup: CDR1 MNHEY, CDR2 SVGAGI. Unmatched junction bases numbered 7, after V lost 6 bases and J lost 6 bases. The CDR3 nucleotides are TGTGCCAGCAGACCCAGGGGGCTGGGCGAGCAGTACTTC. Residues: CASRPRGLGEQYF.

The CDR3 is CSVGPGQGGETQYF. CDR3 bases: TGCAGCGTTGGCCCCGGACAGGGAGGAGAGACCCAGTACTTC. The V gene is TRBV29-1, the J gene TRBJ2-5; 8 bases match TRBD1. After removal of 4 bases from V and 4 bases from J, the junction contained 8 bases not matched to a gene. The V gene's germline CDR1 is SQVTM and CDR2 ANQGSEA. CDR3 length: 14 residues.

The sample holds a few counts of this clone. The chain is built from TRBV5-4 and TRBJ2-7; 8 nucleotides line up with TRBD2. Germline trimming cut 1 base from V and 5 bases from J; bases unmatched to any gene: 2. CDR1 SGHNT and CDR2 YYREEE come from the germline V gene (reference sequence). The CDR3 contains 13 residues. This CDR3 reads CASSLRGGNEQYF. The CDR3 DNA reads as TGTGCCAGCAGCTTGCGGGGGGGAAACGAGCAGTACTTC.

Written as DNA, the CDR3 is TGTGCCAGCAGCGAGGGACAGGGGGCTTTGAACACCGGGGAGCTGTTTTTT. It is translated as CASSEGQGALNTGELFF. The chain uses TRBV7-9 and TRBJ2-2, with TRBD1 matching over 12 bases. Trimming cost V 5 bases and J 1 base; bases outside gene matches: 5. CDR1 and CDR2 from the germline V gene are SEHNR and FQNEAQ (reference sequence). The CDR3 spans 17 residues. Complete variable domain (other parts from reference TRBV7-9 and TRBJ2-2): DTGVSQNPRHKITKRGQNVTFRCDPISEHNRLYWYRQTLGQGPEFLTYFQNEAQLEKSRLLSDRFSAERPKGSFSTLEIQRTEQGDSAMYLCASSEGQGALNTGELFFGEGSRLTVL.

The rearrangement joins TRBV7-9 to TRBJ2-5; 8 positions agree with TRBD1. From germline, CDR1 is SEHNR and CDR2 FQNEAQ (reference sequence). This CDR3 region has 14 residues. V shed 6 bases, J shed 5 bases, and the junction held 8 bases outside the gene matches. Here the CDR3 DNA reads TGTGCCAGCAGAGTACAGGGGGTTAGTGAGACCCAGTACTTC. The encoded protein is CASRVQGVSETQYF.

This chain connects TRBV7-6 to TRBJ1-4, with TRBD1 as a possible D gene (6 bases). V was pared by 4 bases and J by 0 bases, with 6 bases between. Looked up from germline, CDR1 is SGHVS and CDR2 is FNYEAQ. The CDR3 covers 14 residues. The CDR3 loop reads CASSWTATNEKLFF. Written as DNA, the CDR3 is TGTGCCAGCAGCTGGACAGCAACTAATGAAAAACTGTTTTTT.

The CDR3: CASSQARPGQITSGANVLTF. In DNA, the CDR3 is TGTGCCAGCAGCCAAGCGAGACCGGGACAGATCACCTCTGGGGCCAACGTCCTGACTTTC. J is TRBJ2-6 and V is TRBV14, with 7 bases that match TRBD1. Germline V gives CDR1 SGHDN, CDR2 FVKESK. The CDR3 runs to 20 residues. V shed 1 base and J 0 bases; nucleotides not matched to a gene: 12. The entire variable domain, with the rest obtained from reference TRBV14 and TRBJ2-6, is as follows: EAGVTQFPSHSVIEKGQTVTLRCDPISGHDNLYWYRRVMGKEIKFLLHFVKESKQDESGMPNNRFLAERTGGTYSTLKVQPAELEDSGVYFCASSQARPGQITSGANVLTFGAGSRLTVL.